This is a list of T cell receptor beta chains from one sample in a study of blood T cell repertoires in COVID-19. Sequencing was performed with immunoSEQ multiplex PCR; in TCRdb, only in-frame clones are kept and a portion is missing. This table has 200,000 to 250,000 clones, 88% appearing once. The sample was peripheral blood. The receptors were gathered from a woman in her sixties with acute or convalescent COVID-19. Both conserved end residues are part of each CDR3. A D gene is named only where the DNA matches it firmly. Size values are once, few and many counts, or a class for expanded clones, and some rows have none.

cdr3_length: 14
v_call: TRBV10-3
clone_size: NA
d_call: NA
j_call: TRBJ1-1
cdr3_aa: CAISARGGVTEAFF
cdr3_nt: TGTGCCATCAGTGCACGGGGCGGGGTCACTGAAGCTTTCTTT

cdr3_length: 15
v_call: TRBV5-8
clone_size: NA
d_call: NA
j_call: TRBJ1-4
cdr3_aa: CASSPGSPTNEKLFF
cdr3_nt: TGTGCCAGCAGCCCCGGGTCGCCAACTAATGAAAAACTGTTTTTT

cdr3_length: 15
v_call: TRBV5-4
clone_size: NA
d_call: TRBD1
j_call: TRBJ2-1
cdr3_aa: CASSSGQEPYNEQFF
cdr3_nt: TGTGCCAGCAGTAGTGGACAGGAGCCTTACAATGAGCAGTTCTTC

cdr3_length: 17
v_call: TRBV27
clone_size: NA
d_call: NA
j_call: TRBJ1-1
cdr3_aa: CASSLSRGVRQNTEAFF
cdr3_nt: TGTGCCAGCAGTTTATCGCGGGGGGTGAGGCAGAACACTGAAGCTTTCTTT

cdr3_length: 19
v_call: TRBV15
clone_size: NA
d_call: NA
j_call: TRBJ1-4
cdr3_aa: CATSRDSTGLGATNEKLFF
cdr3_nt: TGTGCCACCAGCAGAGATAGCACAGGGCTGGGGGCAACTAATGAAAAACTGTTTTTT

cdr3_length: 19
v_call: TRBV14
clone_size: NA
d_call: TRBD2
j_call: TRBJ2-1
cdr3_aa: CASSSGGLAGVLDYNEQFF
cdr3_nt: TGTGCCAGCAGCTCGGGCGGACTAGCGGGAGTGTTAGACTACAATGAGCAGTTCTTC

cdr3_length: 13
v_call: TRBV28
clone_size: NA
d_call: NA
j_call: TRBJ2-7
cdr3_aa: CASRASGYYEQYF
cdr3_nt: TGTGCCAGCAGGGCCAGCGGGTACTACGAGCAGTACTTC

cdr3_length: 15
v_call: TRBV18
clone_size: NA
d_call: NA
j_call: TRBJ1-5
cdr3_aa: CASGDGGGSLQPQHF
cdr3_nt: TGTGCCAGCGGAGACGGGGGGGGCTCATTACAGCCCCAGCATTTT

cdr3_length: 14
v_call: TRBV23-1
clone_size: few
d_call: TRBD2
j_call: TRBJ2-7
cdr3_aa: CASSQYGGGDEQYF
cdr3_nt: TGCGCCAGCAGTCAATACGGGGGAGGGGACGAGCAGTACTTC

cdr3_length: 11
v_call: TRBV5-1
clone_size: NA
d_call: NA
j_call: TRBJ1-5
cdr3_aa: CASITDQPQHF
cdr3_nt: TGCGCCAGCATCACGGATCAGCCCCAGCATTTT

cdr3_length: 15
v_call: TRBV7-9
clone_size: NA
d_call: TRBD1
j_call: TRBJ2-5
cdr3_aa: CASSSGTGQEETQYF
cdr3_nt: TGTGCCAGCAGCTCAGGGACAGGACAGGAAGAGACCCAGTACTTC

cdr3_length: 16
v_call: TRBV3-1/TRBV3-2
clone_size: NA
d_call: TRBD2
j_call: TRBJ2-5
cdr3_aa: CASSQPTSGPGETQYF
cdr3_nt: TGTGCCAGCAGCCAGCCTACTAGCGGGCCCGGGGAGACCCAGTACTTC

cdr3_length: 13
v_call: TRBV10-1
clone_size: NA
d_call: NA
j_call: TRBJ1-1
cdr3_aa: CASSEGGGTEAFF
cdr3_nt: TGCGCCAGCAGTGAAGGGGGTGGCACTGAAGCTTTCTTT

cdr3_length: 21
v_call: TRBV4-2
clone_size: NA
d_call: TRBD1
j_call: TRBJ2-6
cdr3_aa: CASSRQSAPGQGASGANVLTF
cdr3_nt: TGTGCCAGCAGCCGACAAAGCGCACCGGGACAGGGGGCCTCTGGGGCCAACGTCCTGACTTTC

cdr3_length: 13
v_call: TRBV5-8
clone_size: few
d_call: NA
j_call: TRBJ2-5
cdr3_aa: CASSLDVRETQYF
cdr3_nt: TGTGCCAGCAGCTTGGACGTGAGAGAGACCCAGTACTTC

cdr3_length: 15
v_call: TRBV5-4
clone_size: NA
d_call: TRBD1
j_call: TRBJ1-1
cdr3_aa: CASSIRTGWGLEAFF
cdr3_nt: TGTGCCAGCAGCATTCGGACAGGGTGGGGACTTGAAGCTTTCTTT

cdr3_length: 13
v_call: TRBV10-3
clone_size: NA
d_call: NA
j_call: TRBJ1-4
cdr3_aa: CAIRQGYNEKLFF
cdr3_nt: TGTGCCATCAGACAGGGCTATAATGAAAAACTGTTTTTT

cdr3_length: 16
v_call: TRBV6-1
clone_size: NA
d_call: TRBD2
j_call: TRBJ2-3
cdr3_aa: CASSVTSKRSLHTQYF
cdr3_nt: TGTGCCAGCAGTGTGACTAGCAAGAGGAGTTTGCATACGCAGTATTTT

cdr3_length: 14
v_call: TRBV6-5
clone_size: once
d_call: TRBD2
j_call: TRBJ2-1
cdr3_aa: CANLSFSGSHEQFF
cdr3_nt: TGTGCCAACCTTTCCTTTAGCGGGAGCCATGAGCAGTTCTTC

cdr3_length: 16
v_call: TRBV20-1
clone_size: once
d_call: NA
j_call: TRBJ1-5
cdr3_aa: CSASARRGESNQPQHF
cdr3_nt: TGCAGTGCTAGTGCCAGGAGGGGCGAAAGCAATCAGCCCCAGCATTTT

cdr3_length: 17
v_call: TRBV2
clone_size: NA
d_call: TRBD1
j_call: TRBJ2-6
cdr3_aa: CASKWTGATSGANVLTF
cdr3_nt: TGTGCCAGCAAGTGGACAGGGGCTACCTCTGGGGCCAACGTCCTGACTTTC

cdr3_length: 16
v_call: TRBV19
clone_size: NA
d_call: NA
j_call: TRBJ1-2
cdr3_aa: CASSKPTGAEDYGYTF
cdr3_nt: TGTGCCAGTAGTAAGCCGACAGGAGCCGAGGACTATGGCTACACCTTC

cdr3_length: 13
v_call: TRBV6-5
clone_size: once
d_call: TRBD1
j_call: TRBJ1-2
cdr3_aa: CAGRQGFNYGYTF
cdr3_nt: TGTGCCGGCCGACAGGGATTTAACTATGGCTACACCTTC

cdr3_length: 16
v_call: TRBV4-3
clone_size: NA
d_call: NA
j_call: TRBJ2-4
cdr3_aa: CASSQVTGLAKNIQYF
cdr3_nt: TGCGCCAGCAGTCAAGTCACTGGGCTAGCCAAAAACATTCAGTACTTC

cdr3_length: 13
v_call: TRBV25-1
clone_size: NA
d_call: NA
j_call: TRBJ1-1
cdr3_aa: CASSEWGRGEAFF
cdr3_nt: TGTGCCAGCAGTGAGTGGGGAAGGGGGGAAGCTTTCTTT

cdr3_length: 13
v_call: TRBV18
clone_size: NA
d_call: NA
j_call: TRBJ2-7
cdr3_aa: CASSPPLSYEQYF
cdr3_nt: TGTGCCAGCTCCCCTCCTCTGTCCTACGAGCAGTACTTC

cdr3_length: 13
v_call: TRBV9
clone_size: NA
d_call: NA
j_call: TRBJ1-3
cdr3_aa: CASSPPPGNTIYF
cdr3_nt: TGTGCCAGCAGCCCCCCCCCGGGAAACACCATATATTTT

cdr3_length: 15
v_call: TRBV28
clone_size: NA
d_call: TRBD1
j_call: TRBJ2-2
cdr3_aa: CASLGTGTEAGELFF
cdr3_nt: TGTGCCAGCCTCGGTACCGGGACAGAGGCCGGGGAGCTGTTTTTT

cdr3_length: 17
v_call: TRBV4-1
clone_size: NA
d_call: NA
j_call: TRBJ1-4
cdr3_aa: CASSPRDGGRGNEKLFF
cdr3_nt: TGCGCCAGCAGCCCACGGGATGGGGGGAGGGGAAATGAAAAACTGTTTTTT

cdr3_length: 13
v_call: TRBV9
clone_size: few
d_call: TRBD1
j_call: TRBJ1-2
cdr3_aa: CASSIGTVYGYTF
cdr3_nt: TGTGCCAGCAGCATTGGGACAGTCTATGGCTACACCTTC

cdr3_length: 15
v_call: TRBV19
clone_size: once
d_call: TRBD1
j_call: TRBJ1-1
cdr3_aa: CASSQPLQGVTEAFF
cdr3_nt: TGTGCCAGTAGTCAACCTCTACAGGGGGTCACTGAAGCTTTCTTT

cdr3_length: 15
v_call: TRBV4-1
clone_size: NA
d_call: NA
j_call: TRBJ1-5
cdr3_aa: CASSQGQGSNQPQHF
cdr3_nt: TGCGCCAGCAGCCAAGGGCAGGGTAGCAATCAGCCCCAGCATTTT

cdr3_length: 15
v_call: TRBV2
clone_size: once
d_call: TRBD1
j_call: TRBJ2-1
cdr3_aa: CASSNRGRSYNEQFF
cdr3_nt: TGTGCCAGCAGTAACAGGGGTCGCTCCTACAATGAGCAGTTCTTC

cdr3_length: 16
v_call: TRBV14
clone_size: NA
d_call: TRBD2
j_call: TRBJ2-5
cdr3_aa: CASSQVGLAAQETQYF
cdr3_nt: TGTGCCAGCAGCCAAGTCGGCCTAGCGGCCCAAGAGACCCAGTACTTC

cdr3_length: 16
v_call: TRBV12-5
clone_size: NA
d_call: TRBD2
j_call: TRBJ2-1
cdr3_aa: CASGLGLAGGYNEQFF
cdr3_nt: TGTGCTAGTGGTTTAGGACTAGCGGGGGGTTACAATGAGCAGTTCTTC

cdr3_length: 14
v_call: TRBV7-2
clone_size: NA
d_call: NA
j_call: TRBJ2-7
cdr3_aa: CASNLGGPGYEQYF
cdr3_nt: TGTGCCAGCAACCTAGGAGGGCCCGGGTACGAGCAGTACTTC

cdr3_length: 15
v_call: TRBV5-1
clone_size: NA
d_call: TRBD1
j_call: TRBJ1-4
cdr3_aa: CASSLGTGLNEKLFF
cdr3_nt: TGCGCCAGCAGCTTGGGGACAGGACTTAATGAAAAACTGTTTTTT

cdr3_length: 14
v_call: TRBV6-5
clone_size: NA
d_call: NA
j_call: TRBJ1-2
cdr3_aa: CASSQDPITGGYTF
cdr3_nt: TGTGCCAGCAGTCAGGACCCAATAACGGGGGGCTACACCTTC

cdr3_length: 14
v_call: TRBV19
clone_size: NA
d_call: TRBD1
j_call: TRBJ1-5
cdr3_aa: CASGGTGGVQPQHF
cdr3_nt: TGTGCCAGTGGGGGGACAGGGGGCGTTCAGCCCCAGCATTTT

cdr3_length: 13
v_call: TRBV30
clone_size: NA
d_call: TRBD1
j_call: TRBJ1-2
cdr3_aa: CAWNYGTAGGYTF
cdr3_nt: TGTGCCTGGAACTACGGGACAGCGGGTGGCTACACCTTC

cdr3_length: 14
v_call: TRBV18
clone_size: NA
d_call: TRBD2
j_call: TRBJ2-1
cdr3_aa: CASSPGLDRNEQFF
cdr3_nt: TGTGCCAGCTCACCGGGACTAGATAGGAATGAGCAGTTCTTC

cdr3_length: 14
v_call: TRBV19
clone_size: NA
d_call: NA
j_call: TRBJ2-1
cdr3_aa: CASSPNTGNNEQFF
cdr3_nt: TGTGCCAGCTCGCCCAATACAGGGAACAATGAGCAGTTCTTC

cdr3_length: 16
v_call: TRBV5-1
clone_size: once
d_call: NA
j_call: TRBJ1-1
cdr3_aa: CASRSSTGTQSTEAFF
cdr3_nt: TGCGCCAGCAGGTCTTCCACCGGGACACAGAGCACTGAAGCTTTCTTT

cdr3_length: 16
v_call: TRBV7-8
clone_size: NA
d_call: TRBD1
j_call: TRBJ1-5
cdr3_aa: CASSSDRYYSNQPQHF
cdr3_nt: TGTGCCAGCAGCTCGGACAGGTATTATAGCAATCAGCCCCAGCATTTT

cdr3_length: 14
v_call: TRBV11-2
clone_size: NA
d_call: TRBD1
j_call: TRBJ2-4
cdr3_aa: CASSYTPQGAVMYF
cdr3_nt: TGTGCCAGCAGTTACACCCCACAGGGGGCCGTAATGTACTTC

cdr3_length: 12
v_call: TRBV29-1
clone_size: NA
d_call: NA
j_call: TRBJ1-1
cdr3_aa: CSVQRGSTEAFF
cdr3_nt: TGCAGCGTTCAGAGGGGGAGCACTGAAGCTTTCTTT

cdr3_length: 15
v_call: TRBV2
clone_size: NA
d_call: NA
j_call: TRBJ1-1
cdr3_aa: CASQIIQGPNTEAFF
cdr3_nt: TGTGCCAGCCAAATCATACAGGGACCTAACACTGAAGCTTTCTTT

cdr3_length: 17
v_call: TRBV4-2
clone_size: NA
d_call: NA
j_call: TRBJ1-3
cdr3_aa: CASSQDDISWSGNTIYF
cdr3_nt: TGTGCCAGCAGCCAAGATGACATTTCGTGGTCAGGAAACACCATATATTTT

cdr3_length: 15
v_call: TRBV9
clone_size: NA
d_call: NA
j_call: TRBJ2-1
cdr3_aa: CASSQAGGFYNEQFF
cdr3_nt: TGTGCCAGCAGCCAGGCTGGGGGGTTTTACAATGAGCAGTTCTTC

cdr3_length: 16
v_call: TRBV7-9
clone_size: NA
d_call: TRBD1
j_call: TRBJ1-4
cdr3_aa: CASSLGDRTTNEKLFF
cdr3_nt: TGTGCCAGCAGCTTGGGGGACAGAACAACTAATGAAAAACTGTTTTTT

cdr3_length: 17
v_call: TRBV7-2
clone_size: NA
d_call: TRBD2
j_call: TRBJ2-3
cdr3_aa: CASSSQGGRLVTDTQYF
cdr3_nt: TGTGCCAGCAGCTCGCAGGGAGGGCGGCTAGTTACAGATACGCAGTATTTT

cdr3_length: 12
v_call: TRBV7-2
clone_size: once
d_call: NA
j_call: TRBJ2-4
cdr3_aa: CASSFTGYIQYF
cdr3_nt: TGTGCCAGCAGCTTCACAGGGTACATTCAGTACTTC